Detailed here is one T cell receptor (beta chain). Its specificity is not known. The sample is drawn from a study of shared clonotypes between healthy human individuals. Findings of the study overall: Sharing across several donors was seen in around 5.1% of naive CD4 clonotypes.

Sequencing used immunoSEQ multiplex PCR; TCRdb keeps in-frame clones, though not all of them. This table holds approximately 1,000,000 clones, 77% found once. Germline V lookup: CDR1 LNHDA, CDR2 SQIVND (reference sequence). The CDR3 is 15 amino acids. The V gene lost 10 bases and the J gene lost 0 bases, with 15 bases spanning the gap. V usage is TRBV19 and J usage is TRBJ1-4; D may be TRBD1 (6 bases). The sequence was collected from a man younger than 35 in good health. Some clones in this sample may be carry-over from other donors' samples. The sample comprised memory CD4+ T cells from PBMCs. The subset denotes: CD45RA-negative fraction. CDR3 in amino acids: CATQRQGTTNEKLFF. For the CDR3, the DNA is TGTGCCACCCAGCGGCAGGGGACAACTAATGAAAAACTGTTTTTT.